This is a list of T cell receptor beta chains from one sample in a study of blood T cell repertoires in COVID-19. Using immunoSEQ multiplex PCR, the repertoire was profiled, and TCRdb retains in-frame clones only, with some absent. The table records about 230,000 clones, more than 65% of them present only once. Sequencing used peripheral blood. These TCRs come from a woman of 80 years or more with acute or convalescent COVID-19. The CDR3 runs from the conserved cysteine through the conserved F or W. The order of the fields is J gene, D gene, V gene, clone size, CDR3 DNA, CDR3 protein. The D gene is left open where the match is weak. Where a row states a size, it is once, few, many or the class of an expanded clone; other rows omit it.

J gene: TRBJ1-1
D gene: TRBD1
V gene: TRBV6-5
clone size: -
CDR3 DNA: TGTGCCAGCAGCCGACAGGGACAGAACACTGAAGCTTTCTTT
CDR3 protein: CASSRQGQNTEAFF

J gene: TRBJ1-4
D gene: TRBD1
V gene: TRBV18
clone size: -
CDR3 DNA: TGTGCCAGCTCATCGGGACAGAATAATGAAAAACTGTTTTTT
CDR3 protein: CASSSGQNNEKLFF

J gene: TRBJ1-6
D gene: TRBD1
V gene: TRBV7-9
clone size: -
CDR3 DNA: TGTGCCAGCAGTCCACCGGGACAGGGTCATAATTCACCCCTCCACTTT
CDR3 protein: CASSPPGQGHNSPLHF

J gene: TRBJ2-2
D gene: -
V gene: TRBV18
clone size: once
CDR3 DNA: TGTGCCAGCTCACCACAACTCGACAGCTCGAACACCGGGGAGCTGTTTTTT
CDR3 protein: CASSPQLDSSNTGELFF

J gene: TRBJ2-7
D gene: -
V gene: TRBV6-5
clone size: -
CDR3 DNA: TGTGCCAGCAGTTACCCTACCTCCTACGAGCAGTACTTC
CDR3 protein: CASSYPTSYEQYF

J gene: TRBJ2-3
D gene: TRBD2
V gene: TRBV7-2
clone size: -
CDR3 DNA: TGTGCCAGCAGCTTAGCCGCGGGGGGGGTGGCAGATACGCAGTATTTT
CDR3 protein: CASSLAAGGVADTQYF

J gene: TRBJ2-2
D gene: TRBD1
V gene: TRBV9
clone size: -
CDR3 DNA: TGTGCCAGCAGCGTAGTTTCGATTGGGACAGGGTTAACCGGGGAGCTGTTTTTT
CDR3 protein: CASSVVSIGTGLTGELFF

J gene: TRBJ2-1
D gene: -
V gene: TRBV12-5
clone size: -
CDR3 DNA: TGTGCTAGTGGTGTTCGGGAGAGGGGTGAGCAGTTCTTC
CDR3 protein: CASGVRERGEQFF

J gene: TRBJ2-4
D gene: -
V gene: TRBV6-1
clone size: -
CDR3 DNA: TGTGCCAGCAGTGAAGAGCGGAGACTAGCCAAAAACATTCAGTACTTC
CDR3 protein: CASSEERRLAKNIQYF

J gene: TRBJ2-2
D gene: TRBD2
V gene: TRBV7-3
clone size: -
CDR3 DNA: TGTGCCAGCAGCTTTTTGCTAGCGGGAACCGGGGAGCTGTTTTTT
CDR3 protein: CASSFLLAGTGELFF

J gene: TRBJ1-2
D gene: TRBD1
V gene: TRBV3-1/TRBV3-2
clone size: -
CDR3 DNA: TGTGCCAGCAGCCCCGCGACAGGGGAGTATGGCTACACCTTC
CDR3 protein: CASSPATGEYGYTF

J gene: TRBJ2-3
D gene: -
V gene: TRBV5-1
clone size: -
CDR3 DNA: TGCGCCAGCAGCTTGGGTAGCGGTAGTAGCACAGATACGCAGTATTTT
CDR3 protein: CASSLGSGSSTDTQYF

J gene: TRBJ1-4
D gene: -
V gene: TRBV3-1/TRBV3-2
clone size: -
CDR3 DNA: TGTGCCAGCAGCCAACTGGGACACGCTAATGAAAAACTGTTTTTT
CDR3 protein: CASSQLGHANEKLFF

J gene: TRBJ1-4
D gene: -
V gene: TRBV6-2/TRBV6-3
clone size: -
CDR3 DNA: TGTGCCAGCAGTTATTCGCCAGGGTTTAATGAAAAACTGTTTTTT
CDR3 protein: CASSYSPGFNEKLFF

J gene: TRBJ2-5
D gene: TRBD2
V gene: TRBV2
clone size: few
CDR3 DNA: TGTGCCAGCAGTGAAAGACTAGCCCAAGAGACCCAGTACTTC
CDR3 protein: CASSERLAQETQYF

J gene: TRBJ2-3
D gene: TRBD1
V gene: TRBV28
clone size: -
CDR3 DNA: TGTGCCAGCAGTTTAGTTATAGGGACAGGGAACACAGATACGCAGTATTTT
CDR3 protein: CASSLVIGTGNTDTQYF

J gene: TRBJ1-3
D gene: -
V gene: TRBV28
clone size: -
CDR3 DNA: TGTGCCAGCGGGGACTCGTCGATAAACACCATATATTTT
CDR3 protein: CASGDSSINTIYF

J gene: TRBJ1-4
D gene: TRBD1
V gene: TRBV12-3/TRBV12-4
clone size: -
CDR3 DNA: TGTGCCAGCAGTTTAGGGACAGGGGAAAAACTGTTTTTT
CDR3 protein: CASSLGTGEKLFF

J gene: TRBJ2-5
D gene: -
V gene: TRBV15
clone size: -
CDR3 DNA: TGTGCCACCAGCCCCCGGGACTACCAAGAGACCCAGTACTTC
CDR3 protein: CATSPRDYQETQYF

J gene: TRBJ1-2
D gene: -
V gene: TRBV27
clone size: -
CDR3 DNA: TGTGCCAGCAGTTTAACGGGGATTGGCTACACCTTC
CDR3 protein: CASSLTGIGYTF

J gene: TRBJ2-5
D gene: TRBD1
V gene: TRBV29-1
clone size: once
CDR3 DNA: TGCAGCGTTGGGGACAGGGTGAGAGGTGAGACCCAGTACTTC
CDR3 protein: CSVGDRVRGETQYF

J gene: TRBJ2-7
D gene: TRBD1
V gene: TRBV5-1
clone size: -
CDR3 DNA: TGCGCCAGCAGCTTGGGGACAGGGACCTACGAGCAGTACTTC
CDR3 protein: CASSLGTGTYEQYF

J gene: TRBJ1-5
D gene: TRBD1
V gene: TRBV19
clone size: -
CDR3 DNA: TGTGCCAGTAGTATAGACACAGGGGGGTATAGCAATCAGCCCCAGCATTTT
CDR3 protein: CASSIDTGGYSNQPQHF

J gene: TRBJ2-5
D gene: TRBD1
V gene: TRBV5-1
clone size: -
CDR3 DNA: TGCGCCAGCAGCTTGGTGGACAGGGGGCAGGAGACCCAGTACTTC
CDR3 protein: CASSLVDRGQETQYF

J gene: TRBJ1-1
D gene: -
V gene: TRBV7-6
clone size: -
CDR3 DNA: TGTGCCAGCAGCTCACGGGGGGGTTCGGTGACTGAAGCTTTCTTT
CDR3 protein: CASSSRGGSVTEAFF